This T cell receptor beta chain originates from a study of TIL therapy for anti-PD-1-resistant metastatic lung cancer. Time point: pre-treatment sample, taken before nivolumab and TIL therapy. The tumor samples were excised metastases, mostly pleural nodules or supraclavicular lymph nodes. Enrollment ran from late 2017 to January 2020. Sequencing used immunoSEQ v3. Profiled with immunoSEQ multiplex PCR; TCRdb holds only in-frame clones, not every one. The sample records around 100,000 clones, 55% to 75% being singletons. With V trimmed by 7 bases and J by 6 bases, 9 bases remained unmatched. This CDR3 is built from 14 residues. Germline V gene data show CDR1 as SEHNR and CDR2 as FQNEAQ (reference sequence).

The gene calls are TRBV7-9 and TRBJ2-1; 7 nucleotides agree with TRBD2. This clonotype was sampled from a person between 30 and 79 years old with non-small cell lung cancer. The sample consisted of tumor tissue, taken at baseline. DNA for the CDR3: TGTGCCAGCAACGGGGAGGGAGCGGGCAATGAGCAGTTCTTC. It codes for CASNGEGAGNEQFF.